The sequence of this TCR beta chain was determined in a study of T cell responses to AZD1222 COVID-19 vaccine (dated by TCRdb to the early 2020s). Some background on the complete study: AZD1222 recipients whose second dose came at about 4 weeks and those whose second dose came at about 12 weeks were combined into one group, since spike-specific TCR depth and breadth did not differ between the two schedules. A total of roughly 240 trial participants underwent TCR sequencing, of whom around 200 received two doses of AZD1222 and about 26 received two doses of the MenACWY control vaccine. Enrollment into the trials was organized by age into subgroups of 18-55, 56-69 and 70-plus years, and those subgroups contained roughly 140, 27 and 60 TCR-sequenced participants, respectively.

CDR1 KGHSH and CDR2 LQKENI were looked up in the germline V gene. Trimming takes 2 bases from V and 3 bases from J, and the germline ends sit 13 bases apart. CDR3 length: 15 amino acids, cysteine to phenylalanine. The sequence is cut down to CDR3 DNA, 45 bases in frame from base 1. Read against the paper, the sample's time point label means: baseline before first vaccination. Vaccinee samples came from UK trials COV001 and COV002, including a single-blind randomized controlled phase 2/3 trial of AZD1222 (ChAdOx1 nCoV-19) in healthy adults. For TCRbeta chain sequencing, PBMC samples from trial participants were taken at day 0 and at day 28 after the second dose. Summary of the overall study and its limitations: No day 14 peak-response samples were available, so repertoires were characterized only after the peak T cell response. Only 5 to 7 AZD1222 recipients were SARS-CoV-2 seropositive at baseline, limiting conclusions about previously exposed vaccinees. The 56-69-year group was small, and its depth increase did not reach significance, likely because of low power. Nearly half of unique spike-specific TCRs reportedly recognized epitopes outside regions mutated in the B.1.351 and B.1.1.7 variants. A significant rise in spike-specific TCR breadth and depth was observed after two AZD1222 doses relative to day 0 and relative to MenACWY recipients. The vaccine-associated CD4 TCRs covered the entire spike protein, and the dominant responses fell in regions 160-218 and 743-854. Most participants were white British and females outnumbered males, and the authors suggested that clonal diversity may have been underestimated.

In its sample, this clone was seen once. Its antigen has not been determined. Base qualities are missing; no much larger clone stands one base away. The CDR3 regions of human TCRbeta chains were subjected to immunosequencing. Processing in the source paper ran as follows. TCRs in the repertoires were matched against a reference library of SARS-CoV-2-specific TCRs that had been generated with the MIRA antigen-specificity platform. Breadth was defined as the fraction of unique TCRs that were SARS-CoV-2-associated, and depth was defined as the fraction of total T cells that were SARS-CoV-2-associated. Using the MIRA data, each spike-specific TCR was mapped to the spike region that the TCR reacts to and placed in a CD4 or CD8 class. Log10-transformed breadth and depth values were compared by one-way ANOVA with Sidak's multiple comparisons tests. This immuneACCESS table, as held by TCRdb, lists in-frame sequences with V and J called but not all clones. Of the missing ones, under half trace to an unresolved V gene in checked studies; the others have no known cause. V, J and clone size are taken as reported in that table, and D and trimming were inferred from the DNA itself. Here the sample has about 76,000 clones; roughly 90% occur a single time. Jointly, the top ten make up 4.2% of the sample.

The sequence was obtained from an adult in good health. The sequencing here drew on peripheral blood, taken on day 0 of AZD1222 vaccination. The rearranged segments are TRBV18 and TRBJ1-1, with no reliable assignment of the D segment. CDR3 reads: CASSPNGVVDTEAFF. The DNA is TGTGCCAGCTCACCAAACGGGGTGGTGGACACTGAAGCTTTCTTT.